Shown below are 2 T cell receptor beta chains from a single sample sequenced in a study of blood T cell repertoires in COVID-19. This table comes from immunoSEQ multiplex PCR, and its TCRdb copy is limited to in-frame clones, with some not included. The table lists under 400,000 clones, more than 75% of them singletons. Specimen: PBMCs or T cells enriched from blood (not recorded which). Source of these receptors: a man aged 40-49 years in a cohort exposed to, infected with or recovered from COVID-19 (not recorded which).

The chain has TRBV18 and TRBJ1-3; no clear D gene. Per the germline V gene, CDR1 is KGHSH and CDR2 is LQKENI. V was trimmed by 1 base and J by 5 bases, leaving 15 bases between them. This CDR3 has 16 amino acids. The CDR3 protein is CASSPQRATLRNTIYF. CDR3 nucleotides: TGTGCCAGCTCACCACAGCGGGCTACTCTGCGAAACACCATATATTTT.

The CDR3 coding sequence is TGTGCCAGCAGCTTAGGTCAGTACGAGCAGTACTTC. This encodes CASSLGQYEQYF. This chain connects TRBV7-2 to TRBJ2-7; D uncertain. Deletions cut 1 base from V and 4 bases from J, with 5 bases between. This CDR3 has 12 residues. Germline-derived CDR1 and CDR2 are SGHTA and FQGNSA.